Listed here are 30 T cell receptor beta chains from one sample, sequenced in a study of control samples from healthy donors and cancer patients. Profiled with immunoSEQ multiplex PCR; TCRdb holds only in-frame clones, not every one. The data contain about 120,000 clones, 70% to 90% of them singletons. The sequenced sample consisted of blood. The receptors were sampled from a man aged 50 to 59 in good health.

The chain combines TRBV7-2 with TRBJ1-2, with 7 positions matching TRBD1. The CDR3 covers 14 residues. J gave up 4 bases and V 3 bases, and 5 bases lay outside the gene matches. CDR1 and CDR2 from the germline V gene are SGHTA and FQGNSA. CDR3 in DNA: TGTGCCAGCAGCTTTCCCCGGGACAGCTATGGCTACACCTTC. As protein: CASSFPRDSYGYTF.

This clone was observed a handful of times. V is TRBV5-5 and J is TRBJ2-3; 8 bases map to TRBD2. This CDR3 has 16 residues. CDR1 and CDR2 from the germline V gene are SGHKS and YYEKEE (reference sequence). V lost 4 bases and J lost 1; bases outside the gene matches: 8. In nucleotides, the CDR3 is TGTGCCAGCAGCCGCGACCGAGCGGGGGGCACAGATACGCAGTATTTT. It is translated as CASSRDRAGGTDTQYF.

This chain links TRBV7-2 with TRBJ2-3, with D perhaps matching TRBD1 or TRBD2 (6 bases each). V was cut by 4 bases and J by 1 base, with 12 bases left in between. Germline lookup yields CDR1 SGHTA and CDR2 FQGNSA. The CDR3 has 15 amino acids. The CDR3 DNA is TGTGCCAGCAGCTCATGGGGGGCCCGCACAGATACGCAGTATTTT. Amino acids: CASSSWGARTDTQYF. Filled out from reference TRBV7-2 and TRBJ2-3, the complete variable domain reads GAGVSQSPSNKVTEKGKDVELRCDPISGHTALYWYRQSLGQGLEFLIYFQGNSAPDKSGLPSDRFSAERTGGSVSTLTIQRTQQEDSAVYLCASSSWGARTDTQYFGPGTRLTVL.

The V call is TRBV4-3, the J call TRBJ1-2, with D perhaps matching TRBD1 (6 bases). The germline CDR1 and CDR2 sequences are LGHNA and YSLEER. The CDR3 is 15 residues long. Trimming removed 2 bases from V and 2 bases from J, with 12 bases in between. In nucleotides, the CDR3 is TGCGCCAGCAGCCAAATACAGGGTCAGAACTATGGCTACACCTTC. Residues: CASSQIQGQNYGYTF.

The chain links TRBV7-9 to TRBJ1-1; D gene uncertain. From germline, CDR1 is SEHNR and CDR2 FQNEAQ (reference sequence). The ends were cut back, 2 bases at V and 1 base at J, with 8 bases in the middle. This CDR3 contains 14 residues. The CDR3 here is CASSLYVSNTEAFF. The CDR3 DNA is TGTGCCAGCAGCTTATACGTCTCGAACACTGAAGCTTTCTTT. Filled out from reference TRBV7-9 and TRBJ1-1, the complete variable domain reads DTGVSQNPRHKITKRGQNVTFRCDPISEHNRLYWYRQTLGQGPEFLTYFQNEAQLEKSRLLSDRFSAERPKGSFSTLEIQRTEQGDSAMYLCASSLYVSNTEAFFGQGTRLTVV.

The chain links TRBV6-6 to TRBJ2-1; 9 bases match TRBD2. This CDR3 is built from 15 residues. V dropped 0 bases and J dropped 9; count of bases not matched to a gene: 6. The germline gives CDR1 MNHNY, CDR2 SVGAGI (reference sequence). CDR3 in DNA: TGTGCCAGCAGTTACTCCGGGCGGGGGGGTGGTGAGCAGTTCTTC. This translates into CASSYSGRGGGEQFF.

The chain couples TRBV10-3 to TRBJ2-3; D might be TRBD2 (7 bases). The CDR3 is 16 amino acids. The V end was cut by 3 bases, the J end by 2 bases, with 15 bases between. Per the germline V gene, CDR1 is ENHRY and CDR2 is SYGVKD. The CDR3 region is CAISDIRGAITDTQYF. CDR3 sequence (DNA): TGTGCCATCAGTGACATTCGGGGGGCAATCACAGATACGCAGTATTTT.

The chain joins TRBV4-1 to TRBJ2-3, with 9 bases lining up with TRBD2. CDR1 and CDR2 from the germline V gene are MGHRA and YSYEKL. The CDR3 is 17 residues long. V was pared by 0 bases and J by 3 bases, with 7 bases of the junction left unmatched. CDR3 residues: CASSQEGQRGATDTQYF. Here the CDR3 DNA reads TGCGCCAGCAGCCAAGAAGGCCAGCGGGGGGCTACAGATACGCAGTATTTT.

This chain links TRBV15 with TRBJ2-3; D not resolved. Trimming shortened V by 1 base and J by 6 bases, and 5 bases separated the two germline ends. The CDR3 contains 12 residues. In germline, CDR1 is LNHNV, CDR2 YYDKDF (reference sequence). The CDR3 reads CATSRGQDTQYF. DNA for the CDR3: TGTGCCACCAGCAGAGGGCAGGATACGCAGTATTTT.

CDR3 coding DNA: TGTGCCAGTAGTTGGGAGAACTATCAGCCCCAGCATTTT. It codes for CASSWENYQPQHF. The V and J genes are TRBV19 and TRBJ1-5; no reliable D call. With 5 bases removed from V and 5 bases from J, the gap between germline ends came to 10 bases. CDR1 LNHDA and CDR2 SQIVND come from the germline V gene (reference sequence). This CDR3 spans 13 amino acids.

This clone was found once. V gene TRBV7-2 combines with J gene TRBJ2-7; D is unresolved. CDR1 is SGHTA and CDR2 is FQGNSA in the germline V gene. V gave up 4 bases and J gave up 0 bases, with 10 bases separating them. The CDR3 is 14 amino acids. CDR3 sequence reads: CASSSMSHSYEQYF. CDR3 nucleotide sequence: TGTGCCAGCAGCTCTATGAGCCACTCCTACGAGCAGTACTTC. The full variable domain, rest sourced from reference TRBV7-2 and TRBJ2-7, is GAGVSQSPSNKVTEKGKDVELRCDPISGHTALYWYRQSLGQGLEFLIYFQGNSAPDKSGLPSDRFSAERTGGSVSTLTIQRTQQEDSAVYLCASSSMSHSYEQYFGPGTRLTVT.

The chain couples TRBV30 to TRBJ1-6, with D hard to call. The germline V gene encodes CDR1 GTSNPN and CDR2 SVGIG (reference sequence). The CDR3 runs to 16 residues. Trimming removed 4 bases from V and 9 bases from J, with 22 bases in between. CDR3 bases: TGTGCCTGGACCATAAATAGGCTCGGCGCCCTTTCACCCCTCCACTTT. Translation: CAWTINRLGALSPLHF.

The gene calls are TRBV30 and TRBJ1-4; D unresolved. V gave up 1 base and J gave up 6 bases, with 9 bases separating them. The CDR3 is 13 residues long. The V gene's germline CDR1 is GTSNPN and CDR2 SVGIG (reference sequence). DNA of the CDR3: TGTGCCTGGAGTGGACGGACCCATGAAAAACTGTTTTTT. This codes for CAWSGRTHEKLFF.

This chain uses TRBV19 with TRBJ2-5; tentatively, D is TRBD2 (7 bases). The CDR3 covers 16 residues. Germline values: CDR1 LNHDA, CDR2 SQIVND (reference sequence). Trimming removed 5 bases at V and 2 bases at J, with 18 bases between. CDR3 DNA sequence: TGTGCCAGTAGTCGACTAGCAGGGGCAGCACAAGAGACCCAGTACTTC. Translation gives CASSRLAGAAQETQYF. Drawing the rest from reference TRBV19 and TRBJ2-5, the complete variable domain is DGGITQSPKYLFRKEGQNVTLSCEQNLNHDAMYWYRQDPGQGLRLIYYSQIVNDFQKGDIAEGYSVSREKKESFPLTVTSAQKNPTAFYLCASSRLAGAAQETQYFGPGTRLLVL.

This clone was detected only a few times. The V call is TRBV12-3 or TRBV12-4, the J call TRBJ1-6; D ambiguous. The CDR3 extends over 13 amino acids. The germline V and J ends were trimmed by 8 bases and 7 bases, with 12 bases remaining between them. The CDR3 sequence: CASGLLANSPLHF. The DNA for the CDR3 is TGTGCCAGCGGATTATTGGCGAATTCACCCCTCCACTTT.

The chain links TRBV29-1 to TRBJ2-7; D is uncertain. Per germline, CDR1 SQVTM and CDR2 ANQGSEA. The CDR3 sequence is 15 residues long. Trimming left V 1 base short and J 0 bases short, with 13 bases between. In nucleotides, the CDR3 is TGCAGCGTTGAAGTGTCGACCGCAAGCTCCTACGAGCAGTACTTC. It is translated as CSVEVSTASSYEQYF.

V is TRBV4-2 and J is TRBJ2-1; 10 bases map to TRBD2. This CDR3 is built from 17 residues. The germline gives CDR1 LGHNA, CDR2 YNFKEQ. The ends lost 0 bases at V and 0 bases at J; junction bases unmatched: 2. CDR3 DNA sequence: TGTGCCAGCAGCCAAGATCTAGCGGGGGTCTCCTACAATGAGCAGTTCTTC. This gives the protein CASSQDLAGVSYNEQFF.

The chain couples TRBV6-1 to TRBJ1-4; 9 nucleotides match TRBD1. Germline CDR1 reads MNHNS; CDR2 reads SASEGT. The CDR3 extends over 16 amino acids. V gave up 6 bases and J gave up 5 bases; unmatched junction bases: 10. The CDR3 DNA is TGTGCCAGCAGCGAAACCTACGGGACAGGGAATGAAAAACTGTTTTTT. This codes for CASSETYGTGNEKLFF.

This sequence joins TRBV27 and TRBJ2-5; no clear D gene. V lost 3 bases and J 4 bases, leaving 9 bases between the germline ends. CDR1 and CDR2 (germline): MNHEY, SMNVEV (reference sequence). The CDR3 runs to 13 residues. CDR3 region: CASSFPGGETQYF. In DNA form, the CDR3 reads TGTGCCAGCAGTTTCCCGGGTGGAGAGACCCAGTACTTC.

The chain joins TRBV10-3 to TRBJ2-5; 12 bases are a match to TRBD1. The V and J ends lost 6 bases and 6 bases, in that order; junction bases with no gene match: 2. The germline V gene encodes CDR1 ENHRY and CDR2 SYGVKD. This CDR3 has 13 amino acids. In DNA, the CDR3 is TGTGCCATCAGGGGACAGGGGGCAAAGACCCAGTACTTC. Translation: CAIRGQGAKTQYF.

The rearrangement links TRBV5-1 to TRBJ2-7, with D tentatively TRBD1 or TRBD2 (7 bases each). Trimming removed 2 bases from V and 6 bases from J, with 15 bases in between. Germline V gene lookup returns CDR1 SGHRS and CDR2 YFSETQ. The CDR3 loop spans 14 amino acids. CDR3 amino acids: CASSFGQGEGEQYF. The CDR3 DNA follows: TGCGCCAGCAGCTTCGGGCAGGGGGAGGGCGAGCAGTACTTC.

This chain joins TRBV29-1 and TRBJ1-3; D perhaps matches TRBD1 (6 bases). V was pared by 4 bases and J by 4 bases, with 11 bases between. The CDR3 is made up of 13 amino acids. CDR1 is SQVTM, CDR2 ANQGSEA, per germline. CDR3 coding DNA: TGCAGCGTTGCAAGCCAGGGGGGAAACACCATATATTTT. Translating gives CSVASQGGNTIYF.

The chain recombines TRBV12-3 or TRBV12-4 with TRBJ1-2; a possible D gene is TRBD1 (5 bases). The CDR3 loop spans 13 amino acids. Trimming removed 4 bases at V and 7 bases at J, with 13 bases between. The DNA of the CDR3 is TGTGCCAGCAGTTCCGGGGCGGGGATTGGCTACACCTTC. Its protein product is CASSSGAGIGYTF.

J is TRBJ2-3 and V is TRBV5-1; D is undetermined. Germline CDR1 SGHRS, CDR2 YFSETQ. V lost 0 bases to trimming and J lost 0 bases, with 14 bases between them. The CDR3 is 17 amino acids. The DNA for the CDR3 is TGCGCCAGCAGCTTGGCGCCCGGCATAACTAGCACAGATACGCAGTATTTT. Amino acids: CASSLAPGITSTDTQYF.

This clone is a singleton in its sample. The chain couples TRBV5-1 to TRBJ1-2; 10 positions match TRBD1. Germline V gene data show CDR1 as SGHRS and CDR2 as YFSETQ. The CDR3 spans 14 residues. V was clipped by 4 bases and J by 6 bases; unmatched bases: 6. The CDR3 sequence is CASSETGTGDGYTF. The CDR3 region has the DNA TGCGCCAGCAGCGAAACCGGGACAGGGGATGGCTACACCTTC.

This clone was detected only once. The chain links TRBV5-1 to TRBJ2-3; TRBD2 aligns across 12 bases. The CDR3 has 18 residues. V lost 0 bases, J lost 5 bases, and 10 bases stayed unmatched. CDR1 and CDR2 (germline): SGHRS, YFSETQ. The DNA of the CDR3 is TGCGCCAGCAGCTTGGGTCCTAGCGGGGGGGCCGGTTTAGATACGCAGTATTTT. This encodes CASSLGPSGGAGLDTQYF.

The rearrangement uses TRBV6-1 and TRBJ1-1, with D possibly TRBD1 on 5 matching bases. The V end was cut by 1 base, the J end by 4 bases, with 19 bases between. The CDR3 has 17 residues. CDR1 is MNHNS, CDR2 SASEGT, per germline. CDR3: CASSEVSGRLRGTEAFF. In nucleotides, the CDR3 is TGTGCCAGCAGTGAAGTCTCGGGCCGACTTAGGGGCACTGAAGCTTTCTTT.

The chain joins TRBV4-2 to TRBJ2-5; TRBD2 matches at 12 bases. The CDR3 is 17 amino acids. Germline V gene data show CDR1 as LGHNA and CDR2 as YNFKEQ. The V segment lost 3 bases and the J segment 3 bases; nucleotides outside the gene matches: 8. The CDR3 DNA is TGTGCCAGCAGCCAGGCACAAGGACTAGCGGGGAAAGAGACCCAGTACTTC. Its protein product is CASSQAQGLAGKETQYF.

The rearrangement joins TRBV2 to TRBJ2-7; D unresolved. The CDR3 is 11 residues long. Germline lookup yields CDR1 SNHLY and CDR2 FYNNEI. V was cut by 7 bases and J by 5 bases, with 9 bases left in between. The CDR3 loop is CASTPLNEQYF. The DNA of the CDR3 is TGTGCCAGCACCCCTTTGAACGAGCAGTACTTC.

In its sample, this clone was seen many times. DNA of the CDR3: TGTGCCAGCTCACCATTGGCAGGGGCCCTCGGGACAGATACGCAGTATTTT. Translated: CASSPLAGALGTDTQYF. V gene TRBV18 combines with J gene TRBJ2-3, with D perhaps TRBD1 (6 bases). CDR1 is KGHSH, CDR2 LQKENI, per germline. The CDR3 has 17 amino acids. The germline V and J ends were trimmed by 2 bases and 3 bases, with 18 bases remaining between them.